The 24 T cell receptor beta chains below come from one sample, sequenced in a study of Ad26.COV2.S vaccination and SARS-CoV-2 variants. Stated treatment: some 20 received Ad26.COV2.S at low or high dose, single or two shots; roughly five received placebo; per-sample allocation not given. The investigators took samples on day 63 after the first vaccine or placebo injection. The assay was immunoSEQ multiplex PCR, and TCRdb's table has in-frame clones only and misses some. The repertoire consists of roughly 390,000 clones, with roughly nine tenths occurring once and the leading ten covering 3% to 4.5%. Sequencing was performed on peripheral blood, taken in a trial of Ad26.COV2.S vaccine versus placebo. The receptors shown here come from a person aged 18 to 65 who received the Ad26.COV2.S COVID-19 vaccine or a placebo.

The chain uses TRBV4-1 and TRBJ2-2; D possibly corresponds to TRBD1 (5 bases). V was clipped by 6 bases and J by 2 bases, with 7 bases between them. Germline V gives CDR1 MGHRA, CDR2 YSYEKL. The CDR3 is made up of 13 amino acids. CDR3 bases: TGCGCCAGCAGTAGGGGAAACACCGGGGAGCTGTTTTTT. Translation: CASSRGNTGELFF.

The V gene is TRBV3-1 (or the pseudogene TRBV3-2), the J gene TRBJ2-4; no definite D call. Germline-derived CDR1 and CDR2 are LGHDT and YNNKEL (reference sequence). The CDR3 spans 12 residues. Trimming shortened V by 3 bases and J by 12 bases, and 12 bases separated the two germline ends. The CDR3 nucleotides read TGTGCCAGCAGCCAGGGATATGTAGCTCAGTACTTC. It encodes CASSQGYVAQYF.

This clone was counted once. J is TRBJ2-1 and V is TRBV15, with 7 nucleotides matching TRBD1. Germline-derived CDR1 and CDR2 are LNHNV and YYDKDF (reference sequence). The ends lost 0 bases at V and 4 bases at J; junction bases unmatched: 9. This CDR3 region has 17 residues. The CDR3 DNA sequence: TGTGCCACCAGCAGAGATTGGGGACAGAACCAATACAATGAGCAGTTCTTC. This gives the protein CATSRDWGQNQYNEQFF.

A remark on this clone: This sample also contains other DNA sequences that code for the same CDR3. J is TRBJ2-7 and V is TRBV5-1, with a tentative D call TRBD2 (6 bases). The CDR3 loop spans 15 amino acids. CDR1 and CDR2 (germline): SGHRS, YFSETQ. The germline V and J ends were trimmed by 0 bases and 2 bases, with 12 bases remaining between them. The CDR3 is CASSLGGGVTYEQYF. The CDR3 DNA reads as TGCGCCAGCAGCTTGGGTGGCGGGGTGACCTACGAGCAGTACTTC.

The chain recombines TRBV4-1 with TRBJ2-4; TRBD1 matches 9 bases. This CDR3 has 15 residues. Germline V gives CDR1 MGHRA, CDR2 YSYEKL. V was clipped by 0 bases and J by 5 bases; unmatched bases: 2. CDR3 DNA: TGCGCCAGCAGCCAAGATTGGACAGGGGAAAACATTCAGTACTTC. It encodes CASSQDWTGENIQYF.

V gene TRBV2 combines with J gene TRBJ2-7; 7 bases line up with TRBD1. Germline V gene data show CDR1 as SNHLY and CDR2 as FYNNEI. This CDR3 spans 13 amino acids. Trimming took 8 bases from V and 3 from J; bases not matched to a gene: 7. The CDR3 sequence: CASGGQIIYEQYF. CDR3 sequence (DNA): TGTGCCAGCGGGGGACAGATTATCTACGAGCAGTACTTC.

The V and J genes are TRBV18 and TRBJ1-1; D not certain. The CDR3 totals 16 residues. Germline CDR1 KGHSH, CDR2 LQKENI. V lost 3 bases and J lost 0, with 14 bases in between. The CDR3 region is CASSPASQRMNTEAFF. CDR3 DNA: TGTGCCAGCTCACCTGCGAGTCAGCGGATGAACACTGAAGCTTTCTTT.

The rearrangement links TRBV30 to TRBJ2-5; the D gene is possibly TRBD1 (6 bases). The CDR3 length is 13 residues. Trimming removed 3 bases at V and 0 bases at J, with 8 bases between. Germline assignment: CDR1 GTSNPN and CDR2 SVGIG (reference sequence). The DNA of the CDR3 is TGTGCCTGGAGCCAGGGGAACCAAGAGACCCAGTACTTC. Protein product: CAWSQGNQETQYF.

The rearrangement links TRBV7-8 to TRBJ2-2; 8 nucleotides align to TRBD2. CDR3 length equals 17 residues. Germline V gene lookup returns CDR1 SGHVS and CDR2 FQNEAQ. V dropped 3 bases and J dropped 0; count of bases not matched to a gene: 6. The CDR3 loop reads CASSFRRGAANTGELFF. Written as DNA, the CDR3 is TGTGCCAGCAGCTTCCGGCGGGGGGCCGCGAACACCGGGGAGCTGTTTTTT.

The chain combines TRBV7-8 with TRBJ2-1; 11 bases fit TRBD2. Germline V lookup: CDR1 SGHVS, CDR2 FQNEAQ. This CDR3 is 19 amino acids long. Losses at the gene ends were 1 base for V and 6 bases for J; bases not matched to a gene: 14. The CDR3 region has the DNA TGTGCCAGCAGCTTAGAGGAAATTATGATAGCGGGGGGGCGCAATGAGCAGTTCTTC. Amino acids: CASSLEEIMIAGGRNEQFF.

The CDR3 nucleotides are TGTGCAAGTCGCCTGTACCATAGGGGTAAGGAAGCTTTCTTT. Residues: CASRLYHRGKEAFF. The chain carries TRBV12-2 and TRBJ1-1; TRBD1 is taken as the D call from the table, unchecked against the DNA. TRBV12-2 is a documented pseudogene. The CDR3 length is 14 residues.

Points on this clone: Because the CDR3's place on the DNA is in doubt, the DNA is left out and the CDR3 is given as listed by TCRdb. The chain joins TRBV6-5 to TRBJ1-5. The CDR3 spans 14 residues, counting both ends. Germline V gene sequence: CDR1 MNHEY, CDR2 SVGAGI. CDR3 in amino acids: CASSSSGIKQPQHF.

V is TRBV6-5 and J is TRBJ1-1, with 9 bases identical to TRBD1. V was clipped by 5 bases and J by 4 bases; unmatched bases: 8. CDR1 and CDR2 (germline): MNHEY, SVGAGI. This CDR3 has 15 residues. The CDR3 is CASSPTGGEFTEAFF. In DNA, the CDR3 is TGTGCCAGCAGTCCTACAGGGGGCGAGTTCACTGAAGCTTTCTTT.

The V call is TRBV24-1, the J call TRBJ2-2; weak D call: TRBD1 (6 bases). Trimming cost V 6 bases and J 0 bases, with 10 bases left between them. The length of the CDR3 is 15 residues. Germline CDR1 and CDR2: KGHDR and SFDVKD. CDR3 protein: CATSLTGSNTGELFF. CDR3 nucleotide sequence: TGTGCCACCAGTCTAACAGGGTCGAACACCGGGGAGCTGTTTTTT.

This clone was seen just once. The V and J genes are TRBV19 and TRBJ1-2; 8 positions agree with TRBD1. The CDR3 covers 14 residues. Losses at the gene ends were 5 bases for V and 8 bases for J; bases not matched to a gene: 10. CDR1 and CDR2 (germline): LNHDA, SQIVND (reference sequence). CDR3 in amino acids: CASSAGQAHQGYTF. In DNA form, the CDR3 reads TGTGCCAGTAGTGCGGGACAGGCCCACCAAGGCTACACCTTC.

The chain uses TRBV2 and TRBJ1-2; the match to TRBD1 covers 10 bases. With 8 bases clipped from V and 3 bases from J, the junction kept 6 bases outside the gene matches. This CDR3 has 14 residues. Looked up from germline, CDR1 is SNHLY and CDR2 is FYNNEI. CDR3 DNA sequence: TGTGCCAGCGAAGGGGGACAGGGGCACTATGGCTACACCTTC. Translating it yields CASEGGQGHYGYTF.

This clone occurred a few times. V usage is TRBV18 and J usage is TRBJ1-2; 7 bases are shared with TRBD1. Germline V CDR1 and CDR2: KGHSH, LQKENI. The CDR3 consists of 14 residues. V lost 4 bases, J lost 4 bases, and 6 bases stayed unmatched. The CDR3 region is CASSRDRVGYGYTF. The CDR3 DNA reads as TGTGCCAGCTCACGCGACAGGGTAGGCTATGGCTACACCTTC.

The J gene is TRBJ1-1, the V gene TRBV5-1; D perhaps matches TRBD1 (5 bases). Germline CDR1 and CDR2: SGHRS and YFSETQ. This CDR3 has 15 amino acids. The ends were cut back, 4 bases at V and 2 bases at J, with 15 bases in the middle. Here the CDR3 DNA reads TGCGCCAGCAGCGCACGCCAGGGAGGAAACACTGAAGCTTTCTTT. This gives the protein CASSARQGGNTEAFF.

The table lists this clone with a count of one. V is TRBV19 and J is TRBJ1-1, with D hard to call. The CDR3 length is 11 residues. CDR1 LNHDA and CDR2 SQIVND come from the germline V gene (reference sequence). V shed 2 bases and J shed 6 bases, with 4 bases lying between them. This CDR3 reads CASSILAEAFF. CDR3 nucleotides: TGTGCCAGTAGTATACTAGCTGAAGCTTTCTTT.

The chain employs TRBV24-1 and TRBJ1-5, with D hard to call. The CDR3 sequence is 12 residues long. Per germline, CDR1 KGHDR and CDR2 SFDVKD. The V gene lost 1 base and the J gene lost 10 bases, with 7 bases spanning the gap. The CDR3 here is CATSDLLGPQHF. The DNA of the CDR3 is TGTGCCACCAGTGATTTATTGGGACCCCAGCATTTT.

The rearrangement uses TRBV4-3 and TRBJ2-7; D is possibly TRBD2 (5 bases). The V gene lost 0 bases and the J gene lost 2 bases, with 11 bases spanning the gap. The CDR3 sequence is 15 residues long. The germline V gene encodes CDR1 LGHNA and CDR2 YSLEER. The chain's CDR3 is CASSQDLEVAYEQYF. The CDR3, as DNA: TGCGCCAGCAGCCAAGATTTGGAGGTAGCCTACGAGCAGTACTTC.

The rearrangement uses TRBV11-2 and TRBJ2-3, with D maybe TRBD2 (6 bases). Between the trimmed V and J ends, which lost 5 bases and 1 base, there was a span of 16 bases. Germline CDR1 SGHAT, CDR2 FQNNGV. The CDR3 spans 16 residues. The CDR3: CASSRLGTRRTDTQYF. The CDR3 DNA reads as TGTGCCAGCAGCCGACTCGGGACTCGCCGCACAGATACGCAGTATTTT.

The J gene is TRBJ2-7, the V gene TRBV6-1; D unresolved. The length of the CDR3 is 15 residues. Germline values: CDR1 MNHNS, CDR2 SASEGT. Between the trimmed V and J ends, which lost 3 bases and 6 bases, there was a span of 18 bases. CDR3 loop: CASSEVSLFSGEQYF. In DNA, the CDR3 is TGTGCCAGCAGTGAGGTATCCCTCTTTTCGGGCGAGCAGTACTTC.

The CDR3 sequence: CASSSASDRFEPSTDTQYF. CDR3 DNA: TGTGCCAGCAGCTCTGCCTCGGACAGATTCGAGCCTTCCACAGATACGCAGTATTTT. The V gene is TRBV5-4, the J gene TRBJ2-3; D might be TRBD1 (6 bases). This CDR3 contains 19 residues. The ends were cut back, 3 bases at V and 2 bases at J, with 25 bases in the middle. CDR1 and CDR2 from the germline V gene are SGHNT and YYREEE (reference sequence). Drawing the rest from reference TRBV5-4 and TRBJ2-3, the complete variable domain is ETGVTQSPTHLIKTRGQQVTLRCSSQSGHNTVSWYQQALGQGPQFIFQYYREEENGRGNFPPRFSGLQFPNYSSELNVNALELDDSALYLCASSSASDRFEPSTDTQYFGPGTRLTVL.